Described below is a single TCR beta chain sequence and its context. This sample was included in a study of blood T cell repertoires in COVID-19. Overall study context: Some COVID-19 samples were acute and others convalescent; all came from the United States, Italy and Spain. PBMCs, B-cell-depleted T cells, or T cells were the source of the cDNA or gDNA that made up the material.

Authors' data handling: The assay estimated nucleated cells by amplifying reference gene primers. Some clones are missing from TCRdb's copy, which holds only in-frame ones; the method was immunoSEQ multiplex PCR. For V, J and clone size, that table is used; D and trimming come from the DNA. The sample consists of 100,000 to 150,000 clones, 55% to 75% of them appearing once. The CDR3 has 23 residues. What was sequenced was peripheral blood. This TCR was sampled from a human donor with acute or convalescent COVID-19. The donor label of this sample is uncertain. This chain joins TRBV1 and TRBJ2-1; the table's D gene call, TRBD1, was not cross checked with the DNA. TRBV1 is marked as a pseudogene. The CDR3 sequence is CTSSQEKVGTGGERGLSYNEQFF. The CDR3 nucleotides read TGCACCAGCAGCCAAGAAAAGGTGGGGACAGGGGGCGAGCGGGGCCTTTCCTACAATGAGCAGTTCTTC.